A selection of T cell receptor beta chains follows, all from one sample in a study of OX40 agonist ivuxolimab in advanced cancers. The repertoire was sequenced with immunoSEQ multiplex PCR; TCRdb's copy has only in-frame clones and lacks some. The sample carries some 80,000 clones, around 94% recorded once. This specimen was CD4+ or CD8+ T cells sorted from blood, taken in a trial of the OX40 agonist ivuxolimab. These receptor sequences come from an adult with an advanced solid tumor such as melanoma, head and neck, liver or kidney cancer. The CDR3 runs from the conserved cysteine through the conserved F or W. The D gene is left open where the match is weak. Not every row has a clone size; where given, it reads once, few, many or a size class.

TRBJ2-1 TRBD2 TRBV7-6 NA TGTGCCAGCAGCTTAGTGGGACTAGCCAGGACTGAGCAGTTCTTC CASSLVGLARTEQFF
TRBJ1-2 NA TRBV29-1 NA TGCAGCGTTTTTGACCGGTACTATGGCTACACCTTC CSVFDRYYGYTF
TRBJ2-2 TRBD2 TRBV11-2 once TGTGCCAGTAACCAACGACTAGCGGGTGCCGGGGAGCTGTTTTTT CASNQRLAGAGELFF
TRBJ2-2 NA TRBV15 NA TGTGCCACGATGCTCTGGGGGGCAAGGGCCGGGGAGCTGTTTTTT CATMLWGARAGELFF
TRBJ1-4 NA TRBV28 NA TGTGCCAGCAGAGATCAGGGGAGGGTTAATGAAAAACTGTTTTTT CASRDQGRVNEKLFF
TRBJ2-5 NA TRBV27 NA TGTGCCAGCAGCCAAGACTCGAAATTCGGGACCCAGTACTTC CASSQDSKFGTQYF
TRBJ2-3 TRBD2 TRBV7-8 NA TGTGCCAGCAGCTTCCGAGGACTAGCGGGAGAGCGAGGCACAGATACGCAGTATTTT CASSFRGLAGERGTDTQYF
TRBJ2-3 NA TRBV9 NA TGTGCCAGCAGTCCTAGGCCCCTCACAGATACGCAGTATTTT CASSPRPLTDTQYF
TRBJ1-3 NA TRBV15 NA TGTGCCACCAGCCCCCTGAGTGTGACAGCTGGAAACACCATATATTTT CATSPLSVTAGNTIYF
TRBJ2-7 NA TRBV7-2 NA TGTGCCAGCAGCTTTGGGATACTAGGGGCTTTCTACGAGCAGTACTTC CASSFGILGAFYEQYF
TRBJ1-4 TRBD1 TRBV28 NA TGTGCCAGCAGTCCTAGGACAGGCACCGAAAAACTGTTTTTT CASSPRTGTEKLFF
TRBJ2-7 NA TRBV6-5 NA TGTGCCAGCAGTACCGGAGGCGAGCAGTACTTC CASSTGGEQYF
TRBJ1-2 TRBD1 TRBV30 once TGTGCCTGGAATTTAGACAGGGGGCTGGGTGGCTACACCTTC CAWNLDRGLGGYTF
TRBJ2-3 NA TRBV7-2 NA TGTGCCAGCAGCTTAGCGTACTCTGATACGCAGTATTTT CASSLAYSDTQYF
TRBJ2-5 NA TRBV7-6 NA TGTGCCAGCAGCCCACAGGGATGGCAAGAGACCCAGTACTTC CASSPQGWQETQYF
TRBJ2-7 TRBD2 TRBV6-6 NA TGTGCCAGCAGTTCCCGACTAGCGGGAGGGACCTACGAGCAGTACTTC CASSSRLAGGTYEQYF
TRBJ1-3 TRBD1 TRBV6-6 NA TGTGCCAGCAGTTACCGTATGACAGGGGCTACGGACACCATATATTTT CASSYRMTGATDTIYF
TRBJ2-1 TRBD2 TRBV7-3 NA TGTGCCAGCAGTAAGATTAGCGGGAGCTCCTACAATGAGCAGTTCTTC CASSKISGSSYNEQFF
TRBJ1-5 TRBD1 TRBV19 NA TGTGCCAGTAGGGACGGACAGGCCTTCAATCAGCCCCAGCATTTT CASRDGQAFNQPQHF
TRBJ2-1 NA TRBV12-5 NA TGTGCTAGTGGTTTGGGACAGTCTGCCTACAATGAGCAGTTCTTC CASGLGQSAYNEQFF
TRBJ1-6 NA TRBV10-1 NA TGCGCCAGCAGTGATGGCAGCTCAAGCTCACCCCTCCACTTT CASSDGSSSSPLHF
TRBJ1-1 NA TRBV29-1 few TGCAGCGTCCACTTAGGGGGTTGGGCTTTCTTT CSVHLGGWAFF
TRBJ2-5 NA TRBV25-1 NA TGTGCCAGCAACCCTACGGGGAGAGAGACCCAGTACTTC CASNPTGRETQYF